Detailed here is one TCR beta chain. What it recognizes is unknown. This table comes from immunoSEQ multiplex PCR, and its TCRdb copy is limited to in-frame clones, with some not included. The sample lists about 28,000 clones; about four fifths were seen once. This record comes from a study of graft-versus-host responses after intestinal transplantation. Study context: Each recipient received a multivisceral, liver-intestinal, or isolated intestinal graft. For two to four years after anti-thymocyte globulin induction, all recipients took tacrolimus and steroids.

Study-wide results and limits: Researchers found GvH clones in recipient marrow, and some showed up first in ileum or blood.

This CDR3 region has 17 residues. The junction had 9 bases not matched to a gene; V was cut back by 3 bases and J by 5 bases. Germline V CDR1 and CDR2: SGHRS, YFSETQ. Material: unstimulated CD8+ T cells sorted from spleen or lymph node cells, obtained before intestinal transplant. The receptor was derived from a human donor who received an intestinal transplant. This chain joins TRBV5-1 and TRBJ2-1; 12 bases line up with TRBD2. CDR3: CASSWSGTSGLNNEQFF. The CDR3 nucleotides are TGCGCCAGCAGCTGGTCAGGGACTAGCGGGCTCAACAATGAGCAGTTCTTC.